The 17 T cell receptor beta chains in this list originate from one sample, sequenced in a study of blood T cell repertoires in COVID-19. The repertoire was sequenced with immunoSEQ multiplex PCR; TCRdb's copy has only in-frame clones and lacks some. The table shows about 260,000 clones, with 84% occurring only once. Sequenced material: peripheral blood. All receptors derive from a human donor in a cohort sampled during active COVID-19.

CDR3 region: CASSPVGANEKLFF. CDR3 coding DNA: TGTGCCAGCAGCCCGGTAGGGGCTAATGAAAAACTGTTTTTT. The V and J genes are TRBV7-9 and TRBJ1-4; D perhaps matches TRBD1 (5 bases). This CDR3 is 14 amino acids long. The germline CDR1 and CDR2 sequences are SEHNR and FQNEAQ (reference sequence). With 5 bases removed from V and 3 bases from J, the gap between germline ends came to 10 bases.

V gene TRBV10-3 combines with J gene TRBJ1-1; 8 nucleotides agree with TRBD1. Germline V gene lookup returns CDR1 ENHRY and CDR2 SYGVKD. The CDR3 covers 15 residues. V shed 3 bases, J shed 5 bases, and the junction held 8 bases outside the gene matches. The CDR3 coding sequence is TGTGCCATCAGTGACCCGGGACAGGAAAAAACTGAAGCTTTCTTT. Translating gives CAISDPGQEKTEAFF.

J is TRBJ1-2 and V is TRBV3-1 (or the pseudogene TRBV3-2), with D unresolved. The CDR3 totals 14 residues. The germline V gene encodes CDR1 LGHDT and CDR2 YNNKEL (reference sequence). With 0 bases removed from V and 3 bases from J, the gap between germline ends came to 8 bases. The DNA for the CDR3 is TGTGCCAGCAGCCAAGATCATCAGTACTATGGCTACACCTTC. The encoded protein is CASSQDHQYYGYTF.

The V call is TRBV7-9, the J call TRBJ2-3; TRBD1 is a possible D gene (5 bases). CDR1 is SEHNR, CDR2 FQNEAQ, per germline (reference sequence). With 5 bases removed from V and 5 bases from J, the gap between germline ends came to 14 bases. This CDR3 contains 14 residues. CDR3 sequence reads: CASSLQGVGDTQYF. Here the CDR3 DNA reads TGTGCCAGCAGCCTCCAGGGTGTCGGAGATACGCAGTATTTT.

The CDR3 loop is CSVELVASGIGLNEQFF. CDR3 DNA: TGCAGCGTTGAGTTGGTTGCTAGCGGGATAGGACTCAATGAGCAGTTCTTC. The rearrangement joins TRBV29-1 to TRBJ2-1; 9 bases are a match to TRBD2. CDR3 length: 17 amino acids. Germline-derived CDR1 and CDR2 are SQVTM and ANQGSEA. V shed 3 bases and J 6 bases; nucleotides not matched to a gene: 15.

The genes are TRBV23-1 and TRBJ1-4; D gene ambiguous. TRBV23-1 is classed as an ORF, of uncertain function. V was trimmed by 5 bases and J by 13 bases, leaving 14 bases between them. The CDR3 contains 12 residues. The CDR3 coding sequence is TGCGCCAGCAGTGCTTACGGTCGCGGACTGTTTTTT. Residues: CASSAYGRGLFF.

The J gene is TRBJ1-1, the V gene TRBV10-1; the D is unclear. Germline loops: CDR1 WNHNN, CDR2 SYGVQD (reference sequence). This CDR3 comprises 13 residues. Trimming stripped 7 bases from V and 1 base from J, with 10 bases between. The CDR3 loop reads CASTPTENTEAFF. The CDR3 DNA sequence: TGCGCCAGCACTCCGACTGAGAACACTGAAGCTTTCTTT.

The rearrangement joins TRBV28 to TRBJ1-3; 7 nucleotides agree with TRBD1. The CDR3 loop spans 15 amino acids. Germline CDR1 reads MDHEN; CDR2 reads SYDVKM. V dropped 8 bases and J dropped 3; count of bases not matched to a gene: 10. Here the CDR3 reads CASQTGVVGGNTIYF. The CDR3 DNA follows: TGTGCCAGCCAAACAGGGGTAGTTGGTGGAAACACCATATATTTT.

For the CDR3, the DNA is TGTGCCAGCAGCGGCACGACAGGGTCTTCCGAAAAACTGTTTTTT. It translates to CASSGTTGSSEKLFF. This rearrangement joins TRBV5-4 to TRBJ1-4; 7 bases agree with TRBD1. There are 15 residues in the CDR3. J lost 8 bases, V lost 4 bases, and 11 bases had no gene match. Germline CDR1 SGHNT, CDR2 YYREEE (reference sequence).

V gene TRBV7-9 combines with J gene TRBJ1-1, with 7 bases aligning to TRBD1. Germline V gene sequence: CDR1 SEHNR, CDR2 FQNEAQ (reference sequence). Trimming at V came to 2 bases and at J to 4 bases, leaving 7 bases not matched to a gene. The CDR3 has 15 residues. This CDR3 reads CASSLRQGLTTEAFF. The CDR3 DNA follows: TGTGCCAGCAGCTTACGACAGGGTCTTACCACTGAAGCTTTCTTT.

The V call is TRBV7-8, the J call TRBJ2-4; 10 bases fit TRBD1. Germline CDR1 SGHVS, CDR2 FQNEAQ. Trimming at V came to 1 base and at J to 8 bases, leaving 2 bases not matched to a gene. The CDR3 extends over 14 amino acids. The CDR3 coding sequence is TGTGCCAGCAGCTTAGGGGACAGGGGCCACATTCAGTACTTC. This encodes CASSLGDRGHIQYF.

The chain links TRBV2 to TRBJ1-1; no clear D. The CDR3 contains 17 residues. V was cut by 1 base and J by 1 base, with 16 bases left in between. Germline V gene data show CDR1 as SNHLY and CDR2 as FYNNEI. The CDR3 nucleotides read TGTGCCAGCAGTGAAGTTTTCTGGGCACATCCGAACACTGAAGCTTTCTTT. Translating gives CASSEVFWAHPNTEAFF.

CDR3 amino acids: CASSRTSGKDTGELFF. The CDR3 bases are TGTGCCAGCAGCCGGACTAGCGGGAAGGACACCGGGGAGCTGTTTTTT. This chain joins TRBV7-3 and TRBJ2-2; 12 bases map to TRBD2. Per the germline V gene, CDR1 is SGHTA and CDR2 is FQGTGA. The CDR3 runs 16 residues. The ends lost 5 bases at V and 3 bases at J; junction bases unmatched: 4.

CDR3 sequence (DNA): TGTGCCAGCAGCTTGGCCAGGAGGACCGGGGAGCTGTTTTTT. Translating gives CASSLARRTGELFF. V is TRBV5-4 and J is TRBJ2-2; D perhaps matches TRBD2 (5 bases). The V and J ends lost 0 bases and 5 bases respectively, with 8 bases between them. Germline V gene data show CDR1 as SGHNT and CDR2 as YYREEE (reference sequence). This CDR3 has 14 residues.

This chain links TRBV11-1 with TRBJ2-5, with 7 nucleotides matching TRBD1. The germline V gene has CDR1 SGHAT and CDR2 FQDESV (reference sequence). The trim removed 1 base at V and 1 base at J, leaving 3 bases unmatched. The CDR3 is 15 residues long. Written as DNA, the CDR3 is TGTGCCAGCAGCTTAGGGTCAGGGGGCCAAGAGACCCAGTACTTC. Translation gives CASSLGSGGQETQYF.

This clone was detected only a few times. V is TRBV5-1 and J is TRBJ2-1, with TRBD2 matching over 11 bases. This CDR3 region has 16 residues. The ends lost 4 bases at V and 2 bases at J; junction bases unmatched: 5. The germline V gene encodes CDR1 SGHRS and CDR2 YFSETQ. Here the CDR3 DNA reads TGCGCCAGCAGCCTTACTAGCGGGGGAACCTACAATGAGCAGTTCTTC. Translating gives CASSLTSGGTYNEQFF. Based on the CDR3 plus reference TRBV5-1 and TRBJ2-1, the full variable domain is KAGVTQTPRYLIKTRGQQVTLSCSPISGHRSVSWYQQTPGQGLQFLFEYFSETQRNKGNFPGRFSGRQFSNSRSEMNVSTLELGDSALYLCASSLTSGGTYNEQFFGPGTRLTVL.

The chain links TRBV5-1 to TRBJ1-2, with D uncertain. This CDR3 contains 14 residues. V was shortened by 4 bases and J by 4 bases, with 14 bases between the two germline ends. The germline CDR1 and CDR2 sequences are SGHRS and YFSETQ. The CDR3, as DNA: TGCGCCAGCAGCGCGGGAATGGGTAGCTATGGCTACACCTTC. It encodes CASSAGMGSYGYTF.